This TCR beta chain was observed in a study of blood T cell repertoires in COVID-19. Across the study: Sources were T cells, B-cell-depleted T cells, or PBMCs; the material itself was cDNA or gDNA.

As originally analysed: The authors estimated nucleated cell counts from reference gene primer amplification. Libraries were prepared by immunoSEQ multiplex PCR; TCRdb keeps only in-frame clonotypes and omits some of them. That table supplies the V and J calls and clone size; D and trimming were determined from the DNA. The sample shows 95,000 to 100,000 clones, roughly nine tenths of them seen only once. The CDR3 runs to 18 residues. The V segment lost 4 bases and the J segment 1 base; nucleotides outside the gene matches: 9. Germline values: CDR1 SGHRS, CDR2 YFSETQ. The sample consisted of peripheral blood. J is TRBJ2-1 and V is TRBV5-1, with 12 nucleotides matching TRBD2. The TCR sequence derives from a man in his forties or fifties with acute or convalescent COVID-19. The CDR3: CASSLQGGLAGSYNEQFF. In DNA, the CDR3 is TGCGCCAGCAGCCTACAAGGAGGACTAGCGGGGTCCTACAATGAGCAGTTCTTC. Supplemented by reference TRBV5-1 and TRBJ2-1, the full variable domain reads KAGVTQTPRYLIKTRGQQVTLSCSPISGHRSVSWYQQTPGQGLQFLFEYFSETQRNKGNFPGRFSGRQFSNSRSEMNVSTLELGDSALYLCASSLQGGLAGSYNEQFFGPGTRLTVL.